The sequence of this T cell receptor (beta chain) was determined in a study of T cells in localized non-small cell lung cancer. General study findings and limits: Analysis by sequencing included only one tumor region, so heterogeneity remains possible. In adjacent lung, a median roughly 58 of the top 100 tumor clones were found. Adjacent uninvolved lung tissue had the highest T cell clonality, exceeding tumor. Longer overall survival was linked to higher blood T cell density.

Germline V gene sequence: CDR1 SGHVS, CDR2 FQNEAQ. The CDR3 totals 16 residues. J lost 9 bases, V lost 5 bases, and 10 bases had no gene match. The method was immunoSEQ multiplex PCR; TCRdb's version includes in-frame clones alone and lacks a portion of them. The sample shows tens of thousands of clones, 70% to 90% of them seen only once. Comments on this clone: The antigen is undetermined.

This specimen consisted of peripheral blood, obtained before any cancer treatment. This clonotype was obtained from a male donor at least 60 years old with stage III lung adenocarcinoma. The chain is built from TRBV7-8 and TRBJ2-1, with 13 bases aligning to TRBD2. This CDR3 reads CASSLTSGGALGEQFF. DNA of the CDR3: TGTGCCAGCAGCCTAACTAGCGGGGGGGCTTTAGGTGAGCAGTTCTTC.